The rows below give T cell receptor beta chains drawn from one sample of a study of cytomegalovirus exposure and HLA in healthy donors. Produced via immunoSEQ multiplex PCR; TCRdb's table is partial and in-frame only. The sample lists approximately 130,000 clones, approximately 80% seen once, with roughly 1.5% in the top ten. Sequencing was done on a sample of PBMCs. Every receptor here comes from a woman under 30 in good health and CMV-seronegative. The CDR3 runs from the conserved cysteine through the conserved F or W. D genes are given only for firm matches. Clone size is not always given. Where it is, it says once, few, many or a class for expanded clones.

D gene: TRBD2; V gene: TRBV19; J gene: TRBJ2-5; clone size: once; CDR3 protein: CASSTSGGPRETQYF; CDR3 DNA: TGTGCCAGTAGTACTAGCGGGGGCCCTAGAGAGACCCAGTACTTC
D gene: .; V gene: TRBV19; J gene: TRBJ1-2; clone size: .; CDR3 protein: CASRGGGSHGYTF; CDR3 DNA: TGTGCCAGCAGAGGGGGAGGGAGTCATGGCTACACCTTC
D gene: .; V gene: TRBV27; J gene: TRBJ2-2; clone size: few; CDR3 protein: CASSLGPTSPGELFF; CDR3 DNA: TGTGCCAGCAGTTTGGGCCCCACTAGCCCCGGGGAGCTGTTTTTT
D gene: TRBD2; V gene: TRBV4-1; J gene: TRBJ2-7; clone size: few; CDR3 protein: CASSQDRTSGSREQYF; CDR3 DNA: TGCGCCAGCAGCCAAGATAGGACTAGCGGGAGCCGCGAGCAGTACTTC
D gene: .; V gene: TRBV6-5; J gene: TRBJ2-7; clone size: .; CDR3 protein: CASSYSPASSYEQYF; CDR3 DNA: TGTGCCAGCAGTTACTCGCCCGCGAGCTCCTACGAGCAGTACTTC
D gene: .; V gene: TRBV7-6; J gene: TRBJ1-5; clone size: few; CDR3 protein: CASSLEAIGGNQPQHF; CDR3 DNA: TGTGCCAGCAGCTTAGAGGCGATCGGAGGCAATCAGCCCCAGCATTTT
D gene: .; V gene: TRBV4-1; J gene: TRBJ2-7; clone size: .; CDR3 protein: CASSPLIFHEQYF; CDR3 DNA: TGCGCCAGCAGCCCTTTAATCTTCCACGAGCAGTACTTC
D gene: .; V gene: TRBV19; J gene: TRBJ1-1; clone size: .; CDR3 protein: CASSSNLGTMNTEAFF; CDR3 DNA: TGTGCCAGTAGTTCCAACCTCGGGACAATGAACACTGAAGCTTTCTTT
D gene: TRBD2; V gene: TRBV2; J gene: TRBJ2-7; clone size: .; CDR3 protein: CASSSLAGVEQYF; CDR3 DNA: TGTGCCAGCAGTTCACTAGCGGGAGTCGAGCAGTACTTC
D gene: .; V gene: TRBV7-2; J gene: TRBJ1-6; clone size: .; CDR3 protein: CASSLFEGRVGSPLHF; CDR3 DNA: TGTGCCAGCAGCTTATTTGAAGGCAGGGTAGGATCACCCCTCCACTTT
D gene: TRBD1; V gene: TRBV9; J gene: TRBJ2-2; clone size: .; CDR3 protein: CASRGQGNTGELFF; CDR3 DNA: TGTGCCAGCAGGGGACAGGGGAACACCGGGGAGCTGTTTTTT
D gene: TRBD1; V gene: TRBV5-1; J gene: TRBJ1-4; clone size: .; CDR3 protein: CASSLAGQGGEKLFF; CDR3 DNA: TGCGCCAGCAGCTTGGCGGGACAGGGAGGTGAAAAACTGTTTTTT
D gene: TRBD1; V gene: TRBV19; J gene: TRBJ2-1; clone size: .; CDR3 protein: CASRDPGQGRNEQFF; CDR3 DNA: TGTGCCAGTAGGGATCCGGGACAGGGAAGGAATGAGCAGTTCTTC
D gene: TRBD2; V gene: TRBV2; J gene: TRBJ2-1; clone size: .; CDR3 protein: CASSEGLATYNEQFF; CDR3 DNA: TGTGCCAGCAGTGAAGGACTAGCTACCTACAATGAGCAGTTCTTC
D gene: TRBD1; V gene: TRBV6-5; J gene: TRBJ1-2; clone size: .; CDR3 protein: CASRDRDHYGYTF; CDR3 DNA: TGTGCCAGCAGGGACAGGGATCACTATGGCTACACCTTC
D gene: .; V gene: TRBV4-1; J gene: TRBJ1-4; clone size: .; CDR3 protein: CASSQDGAGPEKLFF; CDR3 DNA: TGCGCCAGCAGCCAGGATGGAGCAGGGCCCGAAAAACTGTTTTTT
D gene: .; V gene: TRBV6-6; J gene: TRBJ1-5; clone size: once; CDR3 protein: CASSYASGAHQPQHF; CDR3 DNA: TGTGCCAGCAGTTACGCTTCAGGGGCCCATCAGCCCCAGCATTTT
D gene: .; V gene: TRBV5-1; J gene: TRBJ1-2; clone size: few; CDR3 protein: CASSPEGTLRDYGKRDYGYTF; CDR3 DNA: TGCGCCAGCAGCCCAGAAGGGACATTAAGGGACTATGGCAAAAGGGACTATGGCTACACCTTC
D gene: TRBD2; V gene: TRBV11-3; J gene: TRBJ2-1; clone size: .; CDR3 protein: CASSLDGLGLAGGNEQFF; CDR3 DNA: TGTGCCAGCAGCTTAGATGGCCTGGGGCTAGCGGGAGGCAATGAGCAGTTCTTC
D gene: .; V gene: TRBV5-6; J gene: TRBJ1-1; clone size: once; CDR3 protein: CASSLWTLEAFF; CDR3 DNA: TGTGCCAGCAGCTTGTGGACACTTGAAGCTTTCTTT
D gene: .; V gene: TRBV6-5; J gene: TRBJ1-2; clone size: .; CDR3 protein: CASTEGGDYGYTF; CDR3 DNA: TGTGCCAGCACCGAAGGGGGTGACTATGGCTACACCTTC
D gene: .; V gene: TRBV18; J gene: TRBJ1-4; clone size: few; CDR3 protein: CASSPVMSGGHEKLFF; CDR3 DNA: TGTGCCAGCTCACCGGTAATGTCGGGAGGGCATGAAAAACTGTTTTTT
D gene: .; V gene: TRBV5-5; J gene: TRBJ2-6; clone size: .; CDR3 protein: CASSLGPGANGLTF; CDR3 DNA: TGTGCCAGCAGCTTGGGGCCTGGGGCCAACGGCCTGACTTTC
D gene: TRBD1; V gene: TRBV4-2; J gene: TRBJ1-2; clone size: .; CDR3 protein: CASSQAGQVGGYTF; CDR3 DNA: TGTGCCAGCAGCCAAGCGGGACAGGTTGGTGGCTACACCTTC
D gene: .; V gene: TRBV14; J gene: TRBJ2-6; clone size: .; CDR3 protein: CASSQLQSSGANVLTF; CDR3 DNA: TGTGCCAGCAGCCAACTGCAGTCCTCTGGGGCCAACGTCCTGACTTTC
D gene: .; V gene: TRBV6-1; J gene: TRBJ1-2; clone size: .; CDR3 protein: CAGSQPGGRGYTF; CDR3 DNA: TGTGCCGGCTCCCAACCCGGGGGGCGAGGCTACACCTTC